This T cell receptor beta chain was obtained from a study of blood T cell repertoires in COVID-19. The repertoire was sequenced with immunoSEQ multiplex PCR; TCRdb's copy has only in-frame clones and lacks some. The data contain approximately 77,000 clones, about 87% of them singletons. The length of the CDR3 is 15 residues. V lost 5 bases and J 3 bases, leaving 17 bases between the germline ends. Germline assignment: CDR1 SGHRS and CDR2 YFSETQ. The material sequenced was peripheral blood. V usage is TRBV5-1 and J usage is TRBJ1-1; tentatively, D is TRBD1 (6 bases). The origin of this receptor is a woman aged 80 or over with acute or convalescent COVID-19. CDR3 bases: TGCGCCAGCAGACCAGACGCATACAGGGACACTGAAGCTTTCTTT. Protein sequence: CASRPDAYRDTEAFF.